The clone carrying this TCR beta chain was picked up one time. The data belong to a study of control samples from healthy donors and cancer patients. Using immunoSEQ multiplex PCR, the repertoire was profiled, and TCRdb retains in-frame clones only, with some absent. The top ten clones hold 1.5% to 2% of a sample with some 28,000 clones, 87% of them seen once. Germline V gene sequence: CDR1 KGHDR, CDR2 SFDVKD. V lost 4 bases and J lost 3, with 7 bases in between. This CDR3 spans 13 amino acids. The TCR was taken from a woman between 35 and 50 years old with lung cancer. The chain links TRBV24-1 to TRBJ2-3, with D tentatively TRBD2 (5 bases). The specimen sequenced was PBMCs. The DNA for the CDR3 is TGTGCCACCAGTGACCCGGGGACAGATACGCAGTATTTT. Its protein product is CATSDPGTDTQYF.